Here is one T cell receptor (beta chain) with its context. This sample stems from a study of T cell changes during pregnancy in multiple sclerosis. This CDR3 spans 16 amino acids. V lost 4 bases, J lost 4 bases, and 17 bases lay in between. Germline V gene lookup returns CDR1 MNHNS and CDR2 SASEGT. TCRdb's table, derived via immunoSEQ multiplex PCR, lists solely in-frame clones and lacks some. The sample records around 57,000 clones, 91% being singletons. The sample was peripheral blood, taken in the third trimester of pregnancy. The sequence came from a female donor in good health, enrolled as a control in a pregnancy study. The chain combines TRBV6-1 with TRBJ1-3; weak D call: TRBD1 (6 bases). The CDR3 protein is CASSAATGTQGNTIYF. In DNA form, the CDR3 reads TGTGCCAGCAGTGCCGCCACCGGGACACAAGGAAACACCATATATTTT.